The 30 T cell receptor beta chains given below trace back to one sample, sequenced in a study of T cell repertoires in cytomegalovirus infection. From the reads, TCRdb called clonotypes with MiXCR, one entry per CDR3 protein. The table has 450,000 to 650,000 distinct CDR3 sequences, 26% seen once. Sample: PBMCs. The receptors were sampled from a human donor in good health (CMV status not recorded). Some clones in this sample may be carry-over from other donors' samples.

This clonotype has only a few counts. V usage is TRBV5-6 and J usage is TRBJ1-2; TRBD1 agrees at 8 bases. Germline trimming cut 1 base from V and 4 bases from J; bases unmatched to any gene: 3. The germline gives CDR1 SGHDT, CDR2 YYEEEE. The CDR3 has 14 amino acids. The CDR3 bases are TGTGCCAGCAGCTTGACCGGACAGGGCTATGGCTACACCTTC. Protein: CASSLTGQGYGYTF.

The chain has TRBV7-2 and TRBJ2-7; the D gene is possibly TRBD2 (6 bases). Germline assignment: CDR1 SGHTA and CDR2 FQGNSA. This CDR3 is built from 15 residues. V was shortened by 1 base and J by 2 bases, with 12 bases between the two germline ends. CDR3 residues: CASSLVRTSPYEQYF. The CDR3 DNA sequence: TGTGCCAGCAGCTTAGTAAGAACTAGCCCCTACGAGCAGTACTTC.

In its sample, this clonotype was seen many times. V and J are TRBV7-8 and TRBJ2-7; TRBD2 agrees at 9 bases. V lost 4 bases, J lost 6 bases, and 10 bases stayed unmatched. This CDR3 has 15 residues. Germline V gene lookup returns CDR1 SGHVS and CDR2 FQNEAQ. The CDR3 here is CASSSELAGAAEQYF. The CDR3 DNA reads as TGTGCCAGCAGCTCCGAGTTAGCGGGAGCGGCCGAGCAGTACTTC.

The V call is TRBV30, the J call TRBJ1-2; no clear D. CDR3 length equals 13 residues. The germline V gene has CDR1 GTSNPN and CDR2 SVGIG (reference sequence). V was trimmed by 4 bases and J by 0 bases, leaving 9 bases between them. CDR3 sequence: CAWNADSNYGYTF. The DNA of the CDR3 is TGTGCCTGGAATGCGGATTCTAACTATGGCTACACCTTC.

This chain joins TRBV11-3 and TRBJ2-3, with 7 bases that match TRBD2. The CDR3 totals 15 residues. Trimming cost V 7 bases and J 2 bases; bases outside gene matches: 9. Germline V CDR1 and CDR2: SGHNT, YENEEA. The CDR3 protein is CASTRGGSNTDTQYF. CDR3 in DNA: TGTGCCAGCACCCGTGGCGGGAGCAACACAGATACGCAGTATTTT.

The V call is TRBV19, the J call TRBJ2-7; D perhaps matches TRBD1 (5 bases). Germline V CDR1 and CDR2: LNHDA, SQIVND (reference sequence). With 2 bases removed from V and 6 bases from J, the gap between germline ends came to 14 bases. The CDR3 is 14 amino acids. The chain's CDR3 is CASSIMDKLSEQYF. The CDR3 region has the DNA TGTGCCAGTAGTATAATGGACAAACTCTCCGAGCAGTACTTC.

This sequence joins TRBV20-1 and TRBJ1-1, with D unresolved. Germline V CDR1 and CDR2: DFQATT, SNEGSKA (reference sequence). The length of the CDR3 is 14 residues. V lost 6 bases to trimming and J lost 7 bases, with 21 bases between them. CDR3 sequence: CSAPSSGLLGEAFF. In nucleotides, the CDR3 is TGCAGTGCCCCATCCTCGGGGTTGTTGGGTGAAGCTTTCTTT.

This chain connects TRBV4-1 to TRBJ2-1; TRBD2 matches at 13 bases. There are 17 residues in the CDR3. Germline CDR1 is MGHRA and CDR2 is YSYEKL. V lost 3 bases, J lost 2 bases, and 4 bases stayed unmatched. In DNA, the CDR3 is TGCGCCAGCAGCCACTCCGGGACTAGCGGGACCTACAATGAGCAGTTCTTC. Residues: CASSHSGTSGTYNEQFF.

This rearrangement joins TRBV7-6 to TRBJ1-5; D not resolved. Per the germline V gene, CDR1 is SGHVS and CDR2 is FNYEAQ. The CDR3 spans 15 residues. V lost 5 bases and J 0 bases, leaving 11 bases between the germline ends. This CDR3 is CASSRTQNSNQPQHF. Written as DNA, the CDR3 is TGTGCCAGCAGCCGTACACAGAATAGCAATCAGCCCCAGCATTTT.

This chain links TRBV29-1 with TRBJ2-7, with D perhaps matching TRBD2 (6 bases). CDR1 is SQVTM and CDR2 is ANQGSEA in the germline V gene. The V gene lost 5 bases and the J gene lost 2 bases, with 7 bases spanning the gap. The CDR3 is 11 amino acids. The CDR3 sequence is CSVRGTYEQYF. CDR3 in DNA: TGCAGCGTTCGGGGGACCTACGAGCAGTACTTC.

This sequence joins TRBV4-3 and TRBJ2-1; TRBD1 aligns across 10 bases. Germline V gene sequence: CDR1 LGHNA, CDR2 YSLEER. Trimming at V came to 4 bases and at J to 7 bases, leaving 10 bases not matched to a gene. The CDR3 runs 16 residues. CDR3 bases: TGCGCCAGCAGCCGCAAACGGACAGGGGGGGGGAATGAGCAGTTCTTC. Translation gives CASSRKRTGGGNEQFF.

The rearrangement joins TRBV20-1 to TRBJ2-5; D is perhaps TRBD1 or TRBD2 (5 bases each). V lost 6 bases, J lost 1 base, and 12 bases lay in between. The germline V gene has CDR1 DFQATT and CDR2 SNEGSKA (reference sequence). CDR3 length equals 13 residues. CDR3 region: CSAKRTSQETQYF. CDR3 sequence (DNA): TGCAGTGCGAAGCGGACATCCCAAGAGACCCAGTACTTC.

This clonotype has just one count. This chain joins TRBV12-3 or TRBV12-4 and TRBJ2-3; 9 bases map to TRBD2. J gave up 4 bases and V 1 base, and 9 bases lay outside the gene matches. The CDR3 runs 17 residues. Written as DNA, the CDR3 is TGTGCCAGCAGTTTAGGGGTAGCGGGAGCTATGTCAGATACGCAGTATTTT. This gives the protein CASSLGVAGAMSDTQYF.

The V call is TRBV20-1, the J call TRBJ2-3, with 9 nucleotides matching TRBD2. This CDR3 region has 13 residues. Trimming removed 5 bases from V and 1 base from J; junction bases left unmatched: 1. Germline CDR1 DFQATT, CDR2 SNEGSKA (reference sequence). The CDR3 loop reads CSALAGGTDTQYF. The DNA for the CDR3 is TGCAGTGCTTTAGCGGGGGGCACAGATACGCAGTATTTT.

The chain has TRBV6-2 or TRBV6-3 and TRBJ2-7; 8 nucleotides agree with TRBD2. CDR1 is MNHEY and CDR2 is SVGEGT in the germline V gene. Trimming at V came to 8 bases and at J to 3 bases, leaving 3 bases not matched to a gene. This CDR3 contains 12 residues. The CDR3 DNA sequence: TGTGCCAGCGGGACTAGAGTCTACGAGCAGTACTTC. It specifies CASGTRVYEQYF.

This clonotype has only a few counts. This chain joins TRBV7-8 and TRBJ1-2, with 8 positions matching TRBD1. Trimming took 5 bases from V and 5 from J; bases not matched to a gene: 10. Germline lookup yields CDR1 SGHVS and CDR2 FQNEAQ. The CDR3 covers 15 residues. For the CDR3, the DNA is TGTGCCAGCAGCCCTCCGGGACAGGCCGTTTATGGCTACACCTTC. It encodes CASSPPGQAVYGYTF. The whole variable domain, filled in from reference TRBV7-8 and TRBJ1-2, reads GAGVSQSPRYKVAKRGQDVALRCDPISGHVSLFWYQQALGQGPEFLTYFQNEAQLDKSGLPSDRFFAERPEGSVSTLKIQRTQQEDSAVYLCASSPPGQAVYGYTFGSGTRLTVV.

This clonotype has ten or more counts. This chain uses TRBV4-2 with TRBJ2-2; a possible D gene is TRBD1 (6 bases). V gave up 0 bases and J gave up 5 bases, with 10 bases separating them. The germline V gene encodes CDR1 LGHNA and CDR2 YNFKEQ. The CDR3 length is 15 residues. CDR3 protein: CASSQETGRTGELFF. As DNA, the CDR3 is TGTGCCAGCAGCCAAGAAACAGGGCGGACCGGGGAGCTGTTTTTT.

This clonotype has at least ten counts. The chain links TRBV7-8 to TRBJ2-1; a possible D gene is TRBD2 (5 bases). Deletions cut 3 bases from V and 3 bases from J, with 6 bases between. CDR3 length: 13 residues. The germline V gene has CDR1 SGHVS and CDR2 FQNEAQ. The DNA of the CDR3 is TGTGCCAGCAGCTTCCGGGACTACAATGAGCAGTTCTTC. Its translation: CASSFRDYNEQFF. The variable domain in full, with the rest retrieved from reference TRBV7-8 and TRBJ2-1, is GAGVSQSPRYKVAKRGQDVALRCDPISGHVSLFWYQQALGQGPEFLTYFQNEAQLDKSGLPSDRFFAERPEGSVSTLKIQRTQQEDSAVYLCASSFRDYNEQFFGPGTRLTVL.

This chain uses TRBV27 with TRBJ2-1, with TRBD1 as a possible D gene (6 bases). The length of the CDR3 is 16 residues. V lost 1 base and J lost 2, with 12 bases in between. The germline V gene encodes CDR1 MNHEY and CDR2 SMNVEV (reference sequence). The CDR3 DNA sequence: TGTGCCAGCAGTTTATTAACAGGGTCTCCCTACAATGAGCAGTTCTTC. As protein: CASSLLTGSPYNEQFF.

The CDR3 DNA reads as TGTGCCAGCAGCTTGGAGGAGGGCAGGGCGGGTTCTAGCTCTGGAAACACCATATATTTT. This encodes CASSLEEGRAGSSSGNTIYF. The chain employs TRBV5-6 and TRBJ1-3, with D possibly being TRBD1 (5 bases). This CDR3 region has 20 residues. Germline V gene sequence: CDR1 SGHDT, CDR2 YYEEEE. Trimming took off 0 bases at V and 0 bases at J, with 22 bases between the two ends. The full variable domain, in which reference TRBV5-6 and TRBJ1-3 provide the parts outside the CDR3, is DAGVTQSPTHLIKTRGQQVTLRCSPKSGHDTVSWYQQALGQGPQFIFQYYEEEERQRGNFPDRFSGHQFPNYSSELNVNALLLGDSALYLCASSLEEGRAGSSSGNTIYFGEGSWLTVV.

The CDR3 reads CASSYASGTHQETQYF. Here the CDR3 DNA reads TGTGCCAGCAGTTATGCCTCCGGCACTCACCAAGAGACCCAGTACTTC. The chain links TRBV6-5 to TRBJ2-5, with D hard to call. CDR3 length: 16 amino acids. Germline V gene lookup returns CDR1 MNHEY and CDR2 SVGAGI. Trimming left V 3 bases short and J 0 bases short, with 14 bases between.

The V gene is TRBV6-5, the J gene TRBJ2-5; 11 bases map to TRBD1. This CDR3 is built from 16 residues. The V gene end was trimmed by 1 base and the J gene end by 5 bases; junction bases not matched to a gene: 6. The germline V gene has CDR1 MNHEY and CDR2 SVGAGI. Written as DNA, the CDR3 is TGTGCCAGCAGTTACTTTCGGACAGGGGGCTATGAGACCCAGTACTTC. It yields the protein CASSYFRTGGYETQYF.

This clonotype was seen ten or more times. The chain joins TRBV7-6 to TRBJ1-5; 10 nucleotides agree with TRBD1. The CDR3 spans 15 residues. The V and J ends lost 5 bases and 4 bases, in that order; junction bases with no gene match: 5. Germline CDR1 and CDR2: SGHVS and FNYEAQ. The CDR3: CASSGGQGMNQPQHF. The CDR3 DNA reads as TGTGCCAGCAGCGGGGGACAGGGGATGAATCAGCCCCAGCATTTT.

CDR3 sequence reads: CASSLAGAGTTDTQYF. In nucleotides, the CDR3 is TGTGCCAGCAGCCTAGCGGGAGCCGGGACCACAGATACGCAGTATTTT. V and J are TRBV7-3 and TRBJ2-3, with 10 bases identical to TRBD2. This CDR3 contains 16 residues. CDR1 SGHTA and CDR2 FQGTGA come from the germline V gene. The V gene end was trimmed by 5 bases and the J gene end by 2 bases; junction bases not matched to a gene: 7.

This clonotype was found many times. The CDR3 DNA is TGTGCCAGCAGCTTGTGGCGGGAGGACACAGATACGCAGTATTTT. Translated: CASSLWREDTDTQYF. V and J are TRBV7-8 and TRBJ2-3; the match to TRBD2 covers 8 bases. Germline V gene data show CDR1 as SGHVS and CDR2 as FQNEAQ. J was trimmed by 2 bases and V by 3 bases; bases with no gene match: 4. The CDR3 totals 15 residues.

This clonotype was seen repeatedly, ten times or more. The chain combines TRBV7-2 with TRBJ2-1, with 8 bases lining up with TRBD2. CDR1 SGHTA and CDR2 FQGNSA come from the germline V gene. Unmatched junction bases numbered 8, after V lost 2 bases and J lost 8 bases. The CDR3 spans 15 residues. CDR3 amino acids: CASSLRTSGIDEQFF. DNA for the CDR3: TGTGCCAGCAGCTTAAGAACTAGCGGCATAGATGAGCAGTTCTTC.

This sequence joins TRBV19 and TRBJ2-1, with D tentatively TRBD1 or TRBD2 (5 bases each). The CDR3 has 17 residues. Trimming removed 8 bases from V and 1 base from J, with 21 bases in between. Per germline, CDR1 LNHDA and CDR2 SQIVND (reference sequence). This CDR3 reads CASAISPGLGSYNEQFF. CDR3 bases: TGTGCCAGTGCTATTTCCCCGGGGCTCGGGTCCTACAATGAGCAGTTCTTC.

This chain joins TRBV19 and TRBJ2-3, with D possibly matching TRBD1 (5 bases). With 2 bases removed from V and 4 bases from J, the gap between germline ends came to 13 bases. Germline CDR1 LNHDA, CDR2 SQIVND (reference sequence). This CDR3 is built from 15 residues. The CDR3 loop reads CASSISVGPSDTQYF. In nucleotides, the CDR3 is TGTGCCAGTAGTATAAGCGTGGGGCCCTCAGATACGCAGTATTTT.

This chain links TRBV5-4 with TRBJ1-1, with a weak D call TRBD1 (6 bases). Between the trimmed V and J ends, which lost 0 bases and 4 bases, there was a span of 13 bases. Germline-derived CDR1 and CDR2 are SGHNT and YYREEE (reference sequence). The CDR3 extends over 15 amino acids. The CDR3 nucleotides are TGTGCCAGCAGCTTGGTTCCAGGGGTGGCCACTGAAGCTTTCTTT. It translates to CASSLVPGVATEAFF.

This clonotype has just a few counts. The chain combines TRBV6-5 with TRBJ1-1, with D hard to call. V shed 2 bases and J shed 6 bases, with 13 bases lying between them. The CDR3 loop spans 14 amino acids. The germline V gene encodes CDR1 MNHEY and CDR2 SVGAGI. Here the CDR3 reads CASSYGLGFAEAFF. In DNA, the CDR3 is TGTGCCAGCAGTTACGGACTAGGGTTCGCTGAAGCTTTCTTT.